The TCR beta chain under discussion was sequenced for a study of T cell responses to AZD1222 COVID-19 vaccine (dated by TCRdb to the early 2020s). In the study overall: AZD1222 recipients with second doses at about 4 weeks or about 12 weeks were pooled, because spike-specific TCR depth and breadth did not differ between schedules. Enrollment into the trials was organized by age into subgroups of 18-55, 56-69 and 70-plus years, and those subgroups contained roughly 140, 27 and 60 TCR-sequenced participants, respectively. TCR sequencing was performed for roughly 250 trial participants, of whom around 200 were given two doses of AZD1222 and some 25 were given two doses of MenACWY control vaccine.

The CDR3 regions of human TCRbeta chains were subjected to immunosequencing. In the original analysis: Repertoire TCRs were checked for matches against a reference library of SARS-CoV-2-specific TCRs that had been generated using the MIRA antigen-specificity platform. Breadth was defined as the fraction of unique TCRs that were SARS-CoV-2-associated. Depth was defined as the fraction of total T cells that were SARS-CoV-2-associated. Using the MIRA data, every spike-specific TCR was mapped to the spike region that the TCR reacted to and assigned to either a CD4 or a CD8 class. Log10-transformed breadth and depth values were compared by one-way ANOVA with Sidak's multiple comparisons tests. In TCRdb, the immuneACCESS table is reduced to in-frame sequences with V and J assigned. These tables do not hold every clone; where another copy was compared, an unresolved V gene accounts for under half, and the others remain unexplained. The DNA gave D and trimming, while V, J and clone size come from that table. The table for this sample lists some 80,000 clones; about 86% of them were counted only once. Of the sample, 6.5% to 7.5% falls within the top ten clones.

The germline V gene specifies MNHEY as CDR1 and SVGEGT as CDR2. Inclusive of the bounding cysteine and phenylalanine, the CDR3 is 15 residues long. Solely the CDR3 DNA is kept, with 45 bases framed from the first base. Trimming accounts for 2 bases at V and 0 bases at J, while the number of junction bases matched to no gene is 2. The meaning of the sample's time point label: baseline before first vaccination. The vaccinee samples were drawn from two UK trials, COV001 and COV002, one of which was a single-blind randomized controlled phase 2/3 trial testing AZD1222 (ChAdOx1 nCoV-19) in healthy adults. For TCRbeta chain sequencing, PBMC samples from trial participants were taken at day 0 and at day 28 after the second dose. Note on this clone: Its antigen remains unidentified. Per-base qualities were not stored, and no clone one base away is much larger.

Findings and caveats that apply to the study as a whole: Most participants were white British and females outnumbered males, and the authors suggested that clonal diversity may have been underestimated. The 56-69-year group was small, and its depth increase did not reach significance, likely because of low power. A significant rise in spike-specific TCR breadth and depth was observed after two AZD1222 doses relative to day 0 and relative to MenACWY recipients. Conclusions about previously exposed vaccinees were limited because only six AZD1222 recipients were SARS-CoV-2 seropositive at baseline. Vaccine-associated CD4 TCRs spanned the whole spike protein, with dominant responses in regions 160-218 and 743-854. Epitopes outside the regions mutated in the B.1.351 and B.1.1.7 variants were reportedly recognized by nearly half of the unique spike-specific TCRs. Because no day 14 peak-response samples were available, repertoires were characterized only after the peak T cell response.

The TCR comes from an adult in good health. The specimen comprised peripheral blood, sampled on day 0 of AZD1222 vaccination. Recombination connected TRBV6-2 or TRBV6-3 to TRBJ2-7, with TRBD2 matching 9 junction bases. The CDR3 protein: CASSYQAGGSYEQYF. The bases read TGTGCCAGCAGTTACCAAGCGGGGGGCTCCTACGAGCAGTACTTC.